This T cell receptor (beta chain) is from a study of response to subunit inactivated influenza vaccine. TCRdb reanalysed the RT-PCR reads using MiXCR and keeps one entry per CDR3 protein. The sample includes fewer than 250,000 distinct CDR3 sequences, 14% seen only once; the top ten take roughly 25%. There are a few counts of this clonotype. Germline V gene sequence: CDR1 MGHRA, CDR2 YSYEKL. The CDR3 length is 16 residues. V dropped 0 bases and J dropped 1 base, with 12 bases sitting between them. Source: CD8+ T cells sorted from PBMCs, taken around 5 days after vaccination. The chain is built from TRBV4-1 and TRBJ1-1; no reliable D call. The origin of this receptor is a man aged 45 to 65 who received an inactivated influenza vaccine. The CDR3 DNA follows: TGCGCCAGCAGCCAAGATATCGGGGTAAGGAACACTGAAGCTTTCTTT. Translation: CASSQDIGVRNTEAFF.